The 17 T cell receptor beta chains below come from one sample, sequenced in a study of T cell repertoires in cytomegalovirus infection. Their antigen targets remain unknown. TCRdb called the reads again in MiXCR, with one record for every CDR3 protein. There are some 940,000 distinct CDR3 sequences in the sample; approximately 33% occur only once, and roughly 13% lies in the top ten. The material sequenced was cultured CD8+ T cells from PBMCs, taken from culture after CMV antigen stimulation. These receptors all stem from a human donor in good health (CMV status not recorded). Some clones in this sample may be carry-over from other donors' samples.

As to this clonotype: A read error may produce the germline difference seen at one junction end. The chain carries TRBV5-5 and TRBJ1-2, with D possibly TRBD1 on 6 matching bases. Germline V gene lookup returns CDR1 SGHKS and CDR2 YYEKEE (reference sequence). The CDR3 is made up of 11 amino acids. The CDR3 sequence is CASSNTGRWIF. As DNA, the CDR3 is TGTGCCAGCAGCAATACAGGGAGATGGATCTTC. The entire variable domain, with the rest obtained from reference TRBV5-5 and TRBJ1-2, is as follows: DAGVTQSPTHLIKTRGQQVTLRCSPISGHKSVSWYQQVLGQGPQFIFQYYEKEERGRGNFPDRFSARQFPNYSSELNVNALLLGDSALYLCASSNTGRWIFGSGTRLTVV.

The rearrangement uses TRBV27 and TRBJ2-7; D is uncertain. This CDR3 comprises 13 residues. V shed 6 bases and J shed 5 bases, with 14 bases lying between them. Germline CDR1 and CDR2: MNHEY and SMNVEV (reference sequence). CDR3 sequence: CASSPKGPHEQYF. CDR3 nucleotides: TGTGCCAGCAGCCCAAAAGGCCCACACGAGCAGTACTTC.

This clonotype was recorded many times. This chain uses TRBV7-9 with TRBJ2-7; D unresolved. CDR3 length: 13 amino acids. The germline V and J ends were trimmed by 1 base and 6 bases, with 10 bases remaining between them. CDR1 is SEHNR, CDR2 FQNEAQ, per germline (reference sequence). CDR3 sequence: CASSLVSTSEQYF. CDR3 DNA: TGTGCCAGCAGCTTAGTTTCCACGTCCGAGCAGTACTTC.

This chain links TRBV4-1 with TRBJ2-3; 10 nucleotides align to TRBD2. Unmatched junction bases numbered 7, after V lost 1 base and J lost 0 bases. This CDR3 is built from 18 residues. Germline CDR1 and CDR2: MGHRA and YSYEKL. The CDR3 loop is CASSQGPGLAESTDTQYF. In nucleotides, the CDR3 is TGCGCCAGCAGCCAAGGGCCTGGACTAGCGGAGAGCACAGATACGCAGTATTTT.

This chain uses TRBV12-3 or TRBV12-4 with TRBJ2-3; either TRBD1 or TRBD2 may supply D (5 bases each). Between the trimmed V and J ends, which lost 7 bases and 5 bases, there was a span of 13 bases. The CDR3 runs to 13 residues. The CDR3 nucleotides are TGTGCCAGCACTCCGGGGCCCCGAGATACGCAGTATTTT. Its protein product is CASTPGPRDTQYF.

This clonotype was seen a handful of times. The genes are TRBV9 and TRBJ2-6; D not resolved. CDR3 size: 16 residues. Per germline, CDR1 SGDLS and CDR2 YYNGEE. V dropped 2 bases and J dropped 0 bases, with 9 bases sitting between them. DNA for the CDR3: TGTGCCAGCAGCGTTGCAGTCCACTCTGGGGCCAACGTCCTGACTTTC. It codes for CASSVAVHSGANVLTF. Filled out from reference TRBV9 and TRBJ2-6, the complete variable domain reads DSGVTQTPKHLITATGQRVTLRCSPRSGDLSVYWYQQSLDQGLQFLIQYYNGEERAKGNILERFSAQQFPDLHSELNLSSLELGDSALYFCASSVAVHSGANVLTFGAGSRLTVL.

This clonotype was detected a few times. In DNA, the CDR3 is TGTGCCAGTAGTGTCGACAGGGGCTTTCAGCCCCAGCATTTT. This gives the protein CASSVDRGFQPQHF. The chain uses TRBV19 and TRBJ1-5, with 8 nucleotides matching TRBD1. Germline lookup yields CDR1 LNHDA and CDR2 SQIVND (reference sequence). The CDR3 sequence is 14 residues long. V shed 5 bases, J shed 6 bases, and the junction held 6 bases outside the gene matches. The entire variable domain, with the rest obtained from reference TRBV19 and TRBJ1-5, is as follows: DGGITQSPKYLFRKEGQNVTLSCEQNLNHDAMYWYRQDPGQGLRLIYYSQIVNDFQKGDIAEGYSVSREKKESFPLTVTSAQKNPTAFYLCASSVDRGFQPQHFGDGTRLSIL.

This clonotype showed up just a few times. The rearrangement joins TRBV4-2 to TRBJ2-3; D ambiguous. CDR3 size: 16 residues. The germline V and J ends were trimmed by 0 bases and 2 bases, with 12 bases remaining between them. CDR1 and CDR2 (germline): LGHNA, YNFKEQ. CDR3 bases: TGTGCCAGCAGCCAAGATAAGGGAAAAATCACAGATACGCAGTATTTT. It specifies CASSQDKGKITDTQYF.

This clonotype has just a few counts. This chain connects TRBV6-1 to TRBJ1-2; D possibly corresponds to TRBD1 (5 bases). V was pared by 5 bases and J by 0 bases, with 16 bases between. The CDR3 is 16 amino acids. Germline CDR1 reads MNHNS; CDR2 reads SASEGT. In nucleotides, the CDR3 is TGTGCCAGCAGTTCTATGTTGGACACAGCTAACTATGGCTACACCTTC. Translated: CASSSMLDTANYGYTF.

In this sample, this clonotype turned up many times. The V gene is TRBV7-6, the J gene TRBJ2-7, with D possibly being TRBD1 or TRBD2 (6 bases each). V was pared by 1 base and J by 5 bases, with 9 bases between. Germline assignment: CDR1 SGHVS and CDR2 FNYEAQ. The CDR3 is made up of 13 amino acids. CDR3 coding DNA: TGTGCCAGCAGCTTAGGGGGGGCAGACGAGCAGTACTTC. As protein: CASSLGGADEQYF. The full variable domain, completed using reference TRBV7-6 and TRBJ2-7, is GAGVSQSPRYKVTKRGQDVALRCDPISGHVSLYWYRQALGQGPEFLTYFNYEAQQDKSGLPNDRFSAERPEGSISTLTIQRTEQRDSAMYRCASSLGGADEQYFGPGTRLTVT.

V and J are TRBV10-3 and TRBJ2-1, with a possible D match to TRBD2 (5 bases). Trimming left V 2 bases short and J 0 bases short, with 8 bases between. Germline V gene lookup returns CDR1 ENHRY and CDR2 SYGVKD. This CDR3 comprises 15 residues. CDR3 sequence (DNA): TGTGCCATCAGTGAGAAGCGGAACTCCTACAATGAGCAGTTCTTC. Translation gives CAISEKRNSYNEQFF.

This chain uses TRBV19 with TRBJ1-5, with D hard to call. CDR3 length: 14 residues. Between the trimmed V and J ends, which lost 3 bases and 0 bases, there was a span of 6 bases. Germline V gene data show CDR1 as LNHDA and CDR2 as SQIVND (reference sequence). CDR3: CASSIVISNQPQHF. The CDR3 DNA follows: TGTGCCAGTAGTATTGTTATTAGCAATCAGCCCCAGCATTTT.

This chain uses TRBV6-6 with TRBJ1-2; D remains unclear. The CDR3 has 11 amino acids. Germline V gene lookup returns CDR1 MNHNY and CDR2 SVGAGI (reference sequence). Trimming shortened V by 6 bases and J by 8 bases, and 10 bases separated the two germline ends. The CDR3 DNA reads as TGTGCCAGCAGCGCAACCACCGGCTACACCTTC. Translation: CASSATTGYTF.

This clonotype was found a few times. The V gene is TRBV6-2 or TRBV6-3, the J gene TRBJ2-1, with TRBD2 matching 7 bases. V gave up 7 bases and J gave up 7 bases; unmatched junction bases: 7. CDR3 length: 13 residues. Germline CDR1 reads MNHEY; CDR2 reads SVGEGT. The CDR3 protein is CASTPMGGNEQFF. The DNA for the CDR3 is TGTGCCAGCACCCCGATGGGAGGGAATGAGCAGTTCTTC.

This clonotype has a handful of counts. This chain connects TRBV4-1 to TRBJ1-4; unclear D gene. The CDR3 is 16 residues long. CDR1 and CDR2 (germline): MGHRA, YSYEKL. The V end was cut by 0 bases, the J end by 0 bases, with 8 bases between. The CDR3 loop is CASSQDGISTNEKLFF. The CDR3 DNA reads TGCGCCAGCAGCCAAGATGGAATCTCAACTAATGAAAAACTGTTTTTT.

This clonotype was counted only a few times. The V and J genes are TRBV28 and TRBJ1-4, with TRBD1 matching over 7 bases. The CDR3 contains 14 residues. CDR1 and CDR2 (germline): MDHEN, SYDVKM. With V trimmed by 3 bases and J by 7 bases, 5 bases remained unmatched. The CDR3 region is CASSFQRGLEKLFF. The CDR3, as DNA: TGTGCCAGCAGTTTTCAGAGGGGGCTTGAAAAACTGTTTTTT.

This clonotype was counted only a few times. The CDR3 protein is CATSDSRDRGRRNSYNEQFF. The DNA of the CDR3 is TGTGCCACCAGTGATTCTAGGGACAGGGGGCGAAGAAACTCCTACAATGAGCAGTTCTTC. This chain links TRBV24-1 with TRBJ2-1; 12 positions agree with TRBD1. V was pared by 2 bases and J by 0 bases, with 10 bases of the junction left unmatched. This CDR3 contains 20 residues. In germline, CDR1 is KGHDR, CDR2 SFDVKD.